The present TCR beta chain was sequenced within a study of T cell changes during pregnancy in multiple sclerosis (dated by TCRdb to the late 2010s). For the wider study: The study examined how the T cell repertoire changed over the course of pregnancy in women with multiple sclerosis.

CDR3 length: 14 amino acids, cysteine to phenylalanine. Kept here is only the CDR3 DNA, which spans 42 bases and is read in frame from base 1. Taken from the germline V gene, the CDR1 and CDR2 loops are MGHRA and YSYEKL. The V end loses 0 bases and the J end loses 2 bases, and a stretch of 5 bases separates them. Library preparation employed the immunoSEQ multiplex PCR assay. Not all clones reach the TCRdb copy of this immuneACCESS table, which keeps in-frame sequences only. Checked studies attribute under half of the gap to unresolved V genes and leave the rest unexplained. The sample includes some 56,000 clones, with 80% to 95% observed a single time. Of the sample, 2.5% to 3% falls within the top ten clones. In the case of this clone: The antigen this receptor binds is unknown. No qualities accompany the bases; no much larger clone lies one base away.

Source: peripheral blood, taken in the third trimester of pregnancy. The receptor was derived from a female donor in good health, enrolled as a control in a pregnancy study. Recombination connected TRBV4-1 to TRBJ1-5; matching of 5 bases hints at TRBD1 as the D gene. Here is the DNA: TGCGCCAGCAGCCAAGAACAGGGCAATCAGCCCCAGCATTTT. Translation gives CASSQEQGNQPQHF.